Here is one TCR beta chain with its context. No antigen is known for it. Using constant-segment primers, 5'RACE produced TCR alpha and TCR beta cDNA libraries carrying sample barcodes and UMIs. Each CDR3 protein is one row after TCRdb ran MiXCR on the 5' RACE reads. This sample yields approximately 580,000 distinct CDR3 sequences, of which over 20% are seen a single time; 9.5% to 15% belongs to the top ten. This sample is part of a study of T-cell memory formation after mild COVID-19. The CDR3 loop spans 12 amino acids. CDR1 DFQATT and CDR2 SNEGSKA come from the germline V gene (reference sequence). Deletions cut 4 bases from V and 3 bases from J, with 9 bases between. Study outcomes and limitations: Clones contracting day 15 to 85 were balanced CD4/CD8; later expanders leaned CD4+. Confirmation was lacking for SARS-CoV-2 specificity of second-wave clones that peaked on day 37.

The chain carries TRBV20-1 and TRBJ2-5, with D uncertain. This sequence originates from an adult woman who had mild COVID-19 (a few samples of this study predate the infection). Cell type and time point are not known. Material: PBMCs or a T cell subset sorted from them (not recorded which). As DNA, the CDR3 is TGCAGTGCTACGTGGGTTGAAGAGACCCAGTACTTC. It yields the protein CSATWVEETQYF.